This T cell receptor beta chain was sequenced in a study of T-cell memory formation after mild COVID-19. Germline V CDR1 and CDR2: SGDLS, YYNGEE. The CDR3 sequence is 15 residues long. V dropped 0 bases and J dropped 2 bases, with 10 bases sitting between them. TCRdb reprocessed the 5' RACE reads with MiXCR, giving one entry per CDR3 protein. Altogether 100,000 to 140,000 distinct CDR3 sequences are present, approximately 15% being singletons, with the ten largest covering 39%. The receptor was derived from a man in his late teens or twenties who had mild COVID-19 (a few samples of this study predate the infection). Cell type and time point are not known. The chain employs TRBV9 and TRBJ2-3; D ambiguous. Sequencing was performed on PBMCs or a T cell subset sorted from them (not recorded which). The CDR3 reads CASSVEEWTTDTQYF. CDR3 nucleotide sequence: TGTGCCAGCAGCGTAGAGGAGTGGACCACAGATACGCAGTATTTT.